The clone carrying this TCR beta chain has a single count. The data were obtained in a study of blood T cells in healthy people across ages. A J-beta primer mix and a sample-barcoded 5' primer were used in a second PCR of roughly 6 to 11 cycles. TCRdb called the 5' RACE reads again in MiXCR, with one record for every CDR3 protein. This table holds roughly 800,000 distinct CDR3 sequences, about three fifths found once. Germline assignment: CDR1 DFQATT and CDR2 SNEGSKA (reference sequence). CDR3 length: 15 amino acids. The V and J ends lost 3 bases and 13 bases, in that order; junction bases with no gene match: 15.

The chain carries TRBV20-1 and TRBJ2-1, with 10 bases that match TRBD2. This receptor was obtained from a man aged 30 to 39 in good health. The specimen was blood. This chain's CDR3 is CSARDSGRAWETQFF. The CDR3 nucleotides read TGCAGTGCTAGGGACAGCGGGAGGGCCTGGGAGACCCAGTTCTTC.